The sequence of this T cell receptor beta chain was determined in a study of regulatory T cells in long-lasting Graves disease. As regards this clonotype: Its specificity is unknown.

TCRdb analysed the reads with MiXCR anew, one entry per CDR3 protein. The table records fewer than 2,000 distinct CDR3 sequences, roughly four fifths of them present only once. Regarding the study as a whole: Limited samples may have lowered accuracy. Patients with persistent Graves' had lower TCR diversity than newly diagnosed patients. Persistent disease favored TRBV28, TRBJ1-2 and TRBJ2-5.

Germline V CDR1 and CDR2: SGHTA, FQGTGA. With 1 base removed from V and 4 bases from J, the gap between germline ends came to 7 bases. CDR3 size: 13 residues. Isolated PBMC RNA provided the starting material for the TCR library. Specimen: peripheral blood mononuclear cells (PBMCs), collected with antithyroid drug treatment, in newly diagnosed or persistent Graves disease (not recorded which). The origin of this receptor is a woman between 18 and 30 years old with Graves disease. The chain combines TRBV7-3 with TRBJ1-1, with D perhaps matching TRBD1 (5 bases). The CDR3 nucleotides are TGTGCCAGCAGCTTAAGCCAGGGCACTGAAGCTTTCTTT. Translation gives CASSLSQGTEAFF.